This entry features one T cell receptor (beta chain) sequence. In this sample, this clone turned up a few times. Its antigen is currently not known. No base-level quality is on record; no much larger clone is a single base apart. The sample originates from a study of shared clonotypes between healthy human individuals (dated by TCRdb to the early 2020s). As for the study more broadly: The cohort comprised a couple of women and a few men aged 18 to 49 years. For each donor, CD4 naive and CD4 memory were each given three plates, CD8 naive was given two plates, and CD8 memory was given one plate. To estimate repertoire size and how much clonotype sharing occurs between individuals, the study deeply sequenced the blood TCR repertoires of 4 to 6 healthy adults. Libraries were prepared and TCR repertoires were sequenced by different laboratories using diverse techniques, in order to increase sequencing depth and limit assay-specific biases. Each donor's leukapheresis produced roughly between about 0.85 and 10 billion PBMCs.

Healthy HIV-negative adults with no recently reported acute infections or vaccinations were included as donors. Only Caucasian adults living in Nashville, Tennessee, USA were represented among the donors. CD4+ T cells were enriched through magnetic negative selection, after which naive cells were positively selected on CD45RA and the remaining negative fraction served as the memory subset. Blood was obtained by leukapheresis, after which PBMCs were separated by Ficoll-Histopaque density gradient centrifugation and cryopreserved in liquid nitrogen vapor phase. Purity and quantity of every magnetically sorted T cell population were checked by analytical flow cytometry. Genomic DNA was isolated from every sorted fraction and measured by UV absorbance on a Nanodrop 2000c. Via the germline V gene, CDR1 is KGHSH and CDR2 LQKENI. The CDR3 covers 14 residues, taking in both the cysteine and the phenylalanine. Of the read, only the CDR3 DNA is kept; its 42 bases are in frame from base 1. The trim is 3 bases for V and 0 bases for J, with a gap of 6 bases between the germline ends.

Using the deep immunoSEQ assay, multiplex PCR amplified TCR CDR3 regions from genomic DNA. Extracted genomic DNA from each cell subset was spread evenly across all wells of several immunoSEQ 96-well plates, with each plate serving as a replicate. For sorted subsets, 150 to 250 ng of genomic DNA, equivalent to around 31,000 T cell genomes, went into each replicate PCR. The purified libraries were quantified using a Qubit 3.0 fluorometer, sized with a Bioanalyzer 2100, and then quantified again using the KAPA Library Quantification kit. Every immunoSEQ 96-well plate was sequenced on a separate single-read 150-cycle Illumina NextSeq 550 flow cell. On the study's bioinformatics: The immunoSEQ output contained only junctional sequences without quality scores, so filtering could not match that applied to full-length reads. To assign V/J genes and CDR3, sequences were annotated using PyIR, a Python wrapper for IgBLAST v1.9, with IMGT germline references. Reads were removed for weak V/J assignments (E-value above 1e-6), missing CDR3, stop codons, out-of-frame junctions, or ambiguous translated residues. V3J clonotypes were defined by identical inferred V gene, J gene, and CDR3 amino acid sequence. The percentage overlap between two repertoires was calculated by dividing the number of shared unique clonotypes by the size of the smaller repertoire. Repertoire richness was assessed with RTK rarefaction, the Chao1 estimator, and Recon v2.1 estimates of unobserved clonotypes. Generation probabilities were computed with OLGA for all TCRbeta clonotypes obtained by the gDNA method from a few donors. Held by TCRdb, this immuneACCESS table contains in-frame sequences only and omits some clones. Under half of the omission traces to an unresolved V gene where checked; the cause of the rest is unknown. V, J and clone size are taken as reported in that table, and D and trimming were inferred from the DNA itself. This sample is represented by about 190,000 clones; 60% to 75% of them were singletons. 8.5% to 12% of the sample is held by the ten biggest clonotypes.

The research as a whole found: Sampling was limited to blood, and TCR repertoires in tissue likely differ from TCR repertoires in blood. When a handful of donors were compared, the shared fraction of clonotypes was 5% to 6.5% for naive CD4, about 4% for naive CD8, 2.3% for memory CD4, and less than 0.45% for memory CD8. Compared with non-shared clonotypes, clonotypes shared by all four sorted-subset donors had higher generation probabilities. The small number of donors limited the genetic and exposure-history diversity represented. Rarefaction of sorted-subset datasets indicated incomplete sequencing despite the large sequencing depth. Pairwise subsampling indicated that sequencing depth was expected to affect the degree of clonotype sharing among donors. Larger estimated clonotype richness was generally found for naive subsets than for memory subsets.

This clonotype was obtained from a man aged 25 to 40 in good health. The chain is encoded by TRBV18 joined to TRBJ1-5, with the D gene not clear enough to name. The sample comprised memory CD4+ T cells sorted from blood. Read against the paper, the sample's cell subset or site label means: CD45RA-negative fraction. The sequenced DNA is TGTGCCAGCTCACCGGCAGGTAGCAATCAGCCCCAGCATTTT. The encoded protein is CASSPAGSNQPQHF. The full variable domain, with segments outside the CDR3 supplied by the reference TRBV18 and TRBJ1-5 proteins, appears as NAGVMQNPRHLVRRRGQEARLRCSPMKGHSHVYWYRQLPEEGLKFMVYLQKENIIDESGMPKERFSAEFPKEGPSILRIQQVVRGDSAAYFCASSPAGSNQPQHFGDGTRLSIL.